This T cell receptor beta chain was sequenced in a study of cytomegalovirus exposure and HLA in healthy donors. Study-wide points: Later analysis demonstrated an association between a missense DCLRE1C variant and TCR beta V- and J-gene trimming. An analysis was carried out later, and it reportedly showed fewer N-insertions in an Asian-associated ancestry cluster than the approximately 610-donor mean. Specificity for CMV antigens was confirmed in vitro for a few of the CMV-associated chains. TCR beta sequences reportedly predicted the HLA-A and HLA-B alleles of most subjects accurately.

Notes on this clone: Its matching antigen is unknown.

Trimming shortened V by 0 bases and J by 3 bases, and 11 bases separated the two germline ends. Germline V CDR1 and CDR2: MGHDK, SYGVNS. The CDR3 covers 15 residues. PCR amplification relied on 60 Vbeta primers (plus 13 Jbeta primers). Libraries were prepared by immunoSEQ multiplex PCR; TCRdb keeps only in-frame clonotypes and omits some of them. The sample has roughly 150,000 clones, approximately 80% seen once. Sequenced: PBMCs. The TCR sequence derives from a man younger than 45 in good health and CMV-seropositive. The chain couples TRBV25-1 to TRBJ1-1; perhaps TRBD1 as D (5 bases). The CDR3 nucleotides are TGTGCCAGCAGTGAATATAAACGGGGGTACACTGAAGCTTTCTTT. Protein sequence: CASSEYKRGYTEAFF.